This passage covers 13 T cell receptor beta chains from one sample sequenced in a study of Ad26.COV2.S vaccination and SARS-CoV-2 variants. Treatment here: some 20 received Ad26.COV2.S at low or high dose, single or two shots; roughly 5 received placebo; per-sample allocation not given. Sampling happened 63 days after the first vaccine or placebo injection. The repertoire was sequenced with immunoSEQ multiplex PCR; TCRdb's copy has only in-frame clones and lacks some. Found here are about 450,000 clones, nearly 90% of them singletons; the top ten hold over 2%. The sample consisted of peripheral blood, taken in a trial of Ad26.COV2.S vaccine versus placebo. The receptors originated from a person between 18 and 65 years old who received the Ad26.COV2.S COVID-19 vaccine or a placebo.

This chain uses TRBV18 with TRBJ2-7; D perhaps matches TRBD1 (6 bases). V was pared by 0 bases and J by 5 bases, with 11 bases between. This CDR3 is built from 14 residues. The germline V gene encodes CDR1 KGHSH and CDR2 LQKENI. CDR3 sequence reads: CASSPPPGENEQYF. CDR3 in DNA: TGTGCCAGCTCACCACCTCCAGGGGAGAACGAGCAGTACTTC.

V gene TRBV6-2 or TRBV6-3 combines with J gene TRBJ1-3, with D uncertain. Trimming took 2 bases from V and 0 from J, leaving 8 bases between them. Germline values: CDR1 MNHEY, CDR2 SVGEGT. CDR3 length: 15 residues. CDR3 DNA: TGTGCCAGCAGTTACGACCGTTTCTCTGGAAACACCATATATTTT. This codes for CASSYDRFSGNTIYF.

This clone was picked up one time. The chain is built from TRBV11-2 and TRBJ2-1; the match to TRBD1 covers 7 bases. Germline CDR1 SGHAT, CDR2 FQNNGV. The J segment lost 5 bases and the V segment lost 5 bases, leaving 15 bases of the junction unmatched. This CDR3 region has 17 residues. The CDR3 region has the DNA TGTGCCAGCAGCCCTCGACCGGGACAGAGCCCACACAATGAGCAGTTCTTC. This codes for CASSPRPGQSPHNEQFF.

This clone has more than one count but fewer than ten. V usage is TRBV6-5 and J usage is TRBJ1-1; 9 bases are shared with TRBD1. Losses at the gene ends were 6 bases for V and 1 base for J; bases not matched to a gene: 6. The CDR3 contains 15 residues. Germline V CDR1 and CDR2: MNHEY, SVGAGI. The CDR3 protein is CASRRTGQGNTEAFF. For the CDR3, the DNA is TGTGCCAGCAGGCGAACGGGACAGGGGAACACTGAAGCTTTCTTT.

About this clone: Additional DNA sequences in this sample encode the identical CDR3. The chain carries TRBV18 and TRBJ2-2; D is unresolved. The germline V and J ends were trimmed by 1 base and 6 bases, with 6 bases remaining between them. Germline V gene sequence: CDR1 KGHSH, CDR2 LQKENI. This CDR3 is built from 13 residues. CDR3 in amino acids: CASSPLGSGELFF. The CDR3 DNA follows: TGTGCCAGCTCACCACTGGGATCCGGGGAGCTGTTTTTT.

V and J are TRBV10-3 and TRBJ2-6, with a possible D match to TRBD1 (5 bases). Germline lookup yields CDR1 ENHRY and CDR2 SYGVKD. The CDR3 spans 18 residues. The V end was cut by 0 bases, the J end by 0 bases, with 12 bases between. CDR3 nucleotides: TGTGCCATCAGTGAGTCTGACAGCGTAACCTCTGGGGCCAACGTCCTGACTTTC. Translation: CAISESDSVTSGANVLTF.

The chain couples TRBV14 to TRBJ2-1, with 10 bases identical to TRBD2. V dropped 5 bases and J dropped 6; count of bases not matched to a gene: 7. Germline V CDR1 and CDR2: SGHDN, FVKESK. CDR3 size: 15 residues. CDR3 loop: CASSYQAGGINEQFF. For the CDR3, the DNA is TGTGCCAGCAGCTACCAAGCGGGAGGGATCAATGAGCAGTTCTTC.

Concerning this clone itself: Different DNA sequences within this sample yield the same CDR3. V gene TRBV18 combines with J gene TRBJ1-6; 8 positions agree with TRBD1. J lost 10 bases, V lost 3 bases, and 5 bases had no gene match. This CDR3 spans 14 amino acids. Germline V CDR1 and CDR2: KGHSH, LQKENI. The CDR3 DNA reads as TGTGCCAGCTCACCGGAAGGACAGGGCTCACCCCTCCACTTT. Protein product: CASSPEGQGSPLHF.

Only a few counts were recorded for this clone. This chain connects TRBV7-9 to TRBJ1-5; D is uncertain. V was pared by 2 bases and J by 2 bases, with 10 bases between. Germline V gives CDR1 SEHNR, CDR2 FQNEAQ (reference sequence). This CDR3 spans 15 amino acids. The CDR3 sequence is CASSLFGQGNQPQHF. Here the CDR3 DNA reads TGTGCCAGCAGCTTATTTGGGCAGGGCAATCAGCCCCAGCATTTT.

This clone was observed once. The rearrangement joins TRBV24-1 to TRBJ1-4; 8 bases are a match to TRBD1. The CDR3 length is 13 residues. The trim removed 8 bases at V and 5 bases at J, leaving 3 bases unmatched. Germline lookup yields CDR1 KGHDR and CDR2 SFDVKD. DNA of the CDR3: TGTGCCACCACGGACAGGGTAAATGAAAAACTGTTTTTT. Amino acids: CATTDRVNEKLFF.

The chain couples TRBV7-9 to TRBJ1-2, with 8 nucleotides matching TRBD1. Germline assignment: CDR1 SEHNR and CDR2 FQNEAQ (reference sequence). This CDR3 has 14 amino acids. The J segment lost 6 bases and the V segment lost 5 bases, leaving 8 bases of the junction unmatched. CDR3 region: CASSRQGFSNGYTF. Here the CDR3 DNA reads TGTGCCAGCAGCCGACAGGGGTTCTCGAATGGCTACACCTTC. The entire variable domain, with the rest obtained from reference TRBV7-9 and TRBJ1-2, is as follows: DTGVSQNPRHKITKRGQNVTFRCDPISEHNRLYWYRQTLGQGPEFLTYFQNEAQLEKSRLLSDRFSAERPKGSFSTLEIQRTEQGDSAMYLCASSRQGFSNGYTFGSGTRLTVV.

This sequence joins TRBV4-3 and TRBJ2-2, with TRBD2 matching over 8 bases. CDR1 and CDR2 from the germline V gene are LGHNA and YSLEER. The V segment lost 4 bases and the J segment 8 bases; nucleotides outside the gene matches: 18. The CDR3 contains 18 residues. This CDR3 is CASSPYVYLGGGTGELFF. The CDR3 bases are TGCGCCAGCAGCCCGTACGTGTACCTAGGCGGGGGGACTGGGGAGCTGTTTTTT.

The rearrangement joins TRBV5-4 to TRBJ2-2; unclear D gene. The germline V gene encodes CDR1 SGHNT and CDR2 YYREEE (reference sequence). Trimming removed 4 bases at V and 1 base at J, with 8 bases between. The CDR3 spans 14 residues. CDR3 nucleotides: TGTGCCAGCAGCCCGACGGGGAACACCGGGGAGCTGTTTTTT. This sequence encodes CASSPTGNTGELFF.